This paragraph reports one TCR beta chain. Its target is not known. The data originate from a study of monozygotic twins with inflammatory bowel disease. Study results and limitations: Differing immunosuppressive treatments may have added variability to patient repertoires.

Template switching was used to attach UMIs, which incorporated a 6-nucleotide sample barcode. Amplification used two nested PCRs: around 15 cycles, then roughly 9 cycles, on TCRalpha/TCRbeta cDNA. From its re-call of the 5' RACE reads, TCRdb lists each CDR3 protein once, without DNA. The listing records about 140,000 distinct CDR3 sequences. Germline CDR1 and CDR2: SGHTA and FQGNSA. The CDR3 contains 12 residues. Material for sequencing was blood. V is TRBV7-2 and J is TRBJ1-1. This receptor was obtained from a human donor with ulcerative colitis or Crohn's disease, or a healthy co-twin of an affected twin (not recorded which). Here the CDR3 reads CASSLGRRAAFF.